Following are 15 T cell receptor beta chains from one sample sequenced in a study of monozygotic twins with cystic fibrosis. The repertoire was sequenced with immunoSEQ multiplex PCR; TCRdb's copy has only in-frame clones and lacks some. The data show 20,000 to 25,000 clones, 97% seen once. Sequencing was performed on blood. The source of these receptors is a girl aged 5-17 years with cystic fibrosis.

The chain employs TRBV11-2 and TRBJ1-5; D unresolved. Deletions cut 3 bases from V and 5 bases from J, with 8 bases between. The CDR3 totals 13 residues. Germline assignment: CDR1 SGHAT and CDR2 FQNNGV. Here the CDR3 reads CASSLASYQPQHF. The CDR3 DNA sequence: TGTGCCAGCAGCTTGGCCTCTTATCAGCCCCAGCATTTT.

The CDR3 region is CASSRARGGVITDTQYF. The DNA for the CDR3 is TGTGCCAGCAGCCGAGCTCGCGGCGGAGTCATCACAGATACGCAGTATTTT. The chain couples TRBV2 to TRBJ2-3; D ambiguous. CDR3 size: 17 residues. Germline values: CDR1 SNHLY, CDR2 FYNNEI. Trimming stripped 6 bases from V and 2 bases from J, with 21 bases between.

The chain couples TRBV5-1 to TRBJ1-4; D not certain. This CDR3 spans 14 amino acids. The germline V gene encodes CDR1 SGHRS and CDR2 YFSETQ. V gave up 2 bases and J gave up 3 bases, with 8 bases separating them. This CDR3 reads CASSFDTANEKLFF. The CDR3 coding sequence is TGCGCCAGCAGCTTCGACACCGCTAATGAAAAACTGTTTTTT.

In nucleotides, the CDR3 is TGTGCCAGTAGTACCATAGCGGGAGGGGCCAATGAGCAGTTCTTC. Residues: CASSTIAGGANEQFF. The rearrangement uses TRBV19 and TRBJ2-1; 11 bases line up with TRBD2. Looked up from germline, CDR1 is LNHDA and CDR2 is SQIVND (reference sequence). This CDR3 has 15 residues. The ends lost 4 bases at V and 6 bases at J; junction bases unmatched: 5.

The chain combines TRBV11-2 with TRBJ1-2; D is possibly TRBD1 (5 bases). The CDR3 has 13 amino acids. Germline V gene lookup returns CDR1 SGHAT and CDR2 FQNNGV. V dropped 2 bases and J dropped 4 bases, with 8 bases sitting between them. This CDR3 is CASSLSGPYGYTF. The CDR3, as DNA: TGTGCCAGCAGCTTATCAGGGCCCTATGGCTACACCTTC. The full variable domain, completed using reference TRBV11-2 and TRBJ1-2, is EAGVAQSPRYKIIEKRQSVAFWCNPISGHATLYWYQQILGQGPKLLIQFQNNGVVDDSQLPKDRFSAERLKGVDSTLKIQPAKLEDSAVYLCASSLSGPYGYTFGSGTRLTVV.

The J gene is TRBJ1-2, the V gene TRBV29-1; D might be TRBD1 (5 bases). Germline CDR1 SQVTM, CDR2 ANQGSEA. This CDR3 region has 13 residues. Trimming took 5 bases from V and 7 from J, leaving 17 bases between them. This CDR3 reads CSVRSGGSGGYTF. CDR3 nucleotides: TGCAGCGTTCGGTCCGGGGGAAGCGGTGGCTACACCTTC.

This rearrangement joins TRBV18 to TRBJ2-3, with D unresolved. Germline loops: CDR1 KGHSH, CDR2 LQKENI. V shed 3 bases and J shed 6 bases, with 13 bases lying between them. The CDR3 loop spans 14 amino acids. CDR3 DNA sequence: TGTGCCAGCTCACCCCCGGTCAGGTCGGATACGCAGTATTTT. The encoded protein is CASSPPVRSDTQYF.

This clone appeared a few times. V usage is TRBV30 and J usage is TRBJ1-1; D may be TRBD1 (6 bases). The V and J ends lost 1 base and 5 bases respectively, with 11 bases between them. This CDR3 region has 13 residues. Per germline, CDR1 GTSNPN and CDR2 SVGIG (reference sequence). CDR3 coding DNA: TGTGCCTGGAGTGAACAGGGTGGGACTGAAGCTTTCTTT. Encoded protein: CAWSEQGGTEAFF.

V and J are TRBV6-1 and TRBJ1-1; the D is unclear. The CDR3 spans 14 residues. CDR1 and CDR2 from the germline V gene are MNHNS and SASEGT. V shed 2 bases and J shed 1 base, with 8 bases lying between them. CDR3 region: CASSESDENTEAFF. DNA of the CDR3: TGTGCCAGCAGTGAATCGGACGAGAACACTGAAGCTTTCTTT.

This rearrangement joins TRBV2 to TRBJ2-7; D perhaps matches TRBD1 (6 bases). The V end was cut by 1 base, the J end by 2 bases, with 9 bases between. Germline V gene data show CDR1 as SNHLY and CDR2 as FYNNEI. The CDR3 covers 14 residues. The CDR3 protein is CASSEGTEPYEQYF. The CDR3 DNA sequence: TGTGCCAGCAGTGAAGGGACAGAACCCTACGAGCAGTACTTC.

The rearrangement links TRBV7-8 to TRBJ2-1, with no clear D. There are 18 residues in the CDR3. CDR1 is SGHVS, CDR2 FQNEAQ, per germline. V lost 5 bases and J lost 0, with 20 bases in between. The DNA of the CDR3 is TGTGCCAGCAGCAACCGTCCGGCCGCCACCCCCTCCTACAATGAGCAGTTCTTC. Translating it yields CASSNRPAATPSYNEQFF.

The rearrangement uses TRBV2 and TRBJ2-7; 10 bases agree with TRBD1. The CDR3 consists of 14 residues. Germline V gives CDR1 SNHLY, CDR2 FYNNEI. The V gene end was trimmed by 6 bases and the J gene end by 4 bases; junction bases not matched to a gene: 6. The CDR3 DNA is TGTGCCAGCAGAAACCCGGACAGGGGGTACGAGCAGTACGTC. Its translation is CASRNPDRGYEQYV.

The gene calls are TRBV5-6 and TRBJ2-3, with D tentatively TRBD2 (5 bases). The CDR3 is made up of 17 amino acids. V dropped 2 bases and J dropped 0 bases, with 16 bases sitting between them. The germline V gene has CDR1 SGHDT and CDR2 YYEEEE. CDR3 protein: CASSFPERPTSTDTQYF. The CDR3 nucleotides read TGTGCCAGCAGCTTCCCGGAGCGGCCAACTAGCACAGATACGCAGTATTTT.

The chain couples TRBV2 to TRBJ2-1, with 11 bases aligning to TRBD2. The length of the CDR3 is 14 residues. V trimming: 7 bases; J trimming: 9 bases; junction bases outside the gene matches: 8. Germline V gene sequence: CDR1 SNHLY, CDR2 FYNNEI. The CDR3 here is CASTWLAGGIEQFF. For the CDR3, the DNA is TGTGCCAGCACTTGGCTAGCGGGAGGAATTGAGCAGTTCTTC.

The chain uses TRBV9 and TRBJ1-1; D remains ambiguous. The CDR3 loop spans 16 amino acids. The V end lost 4 bases, the J end lost 7 bases, and 23 bases lay between the germline ends. Per germline, CDR1 SGDLS and CDR2 YYNGEE. The CDR3 coding sequence is TGTGCCAGCAGCCCCCGGATGATTGCTGGGGAATTTGAAGCTTTCTTT. The encoded protein is CASSPRMIAGEFEAFF.